This T cell receptor beta chain came from a study of T cell repertoires in cytomegalovirus infection. Study as a whole: It can be stated that public TCR beta signatures indicated CMV infection as well as a matching HLA type.

This clonotype came up many times. Its antigen is unknown. CDR3 length equals 15 residues. The germline CDR1 and CDR2 sequences are SEHNR and FQNEAQ (reference sequence). Trimming took 6 bases from V and 0 from J; bases not matched to a gene: 4. TCRdb fed the reads into MiXCR, producing one record per CDR3 protein. This sample has fewer than 850,000 distinct CDR3 sequences, with roughly 29% found just once. Material: cultured CD8+ T cells from PBMCs, obtained from culture after CMV antigen stimulation. The V gene is TRBV7-9, the J gene TRBJ2-1; 8 bases line up with TRBD2. This TCR was sampled from a human donor in good health (CMV status not recorded). Some clones in this sample may be carry-over from other donors' samples. CDR3 protein: CASRLAVHSYNEQFF. CDR3 coding DNA: TGTGCCAGCAGACTAGCGGTCCACTCCTACAATGAGCAGTTCTTC.